This T cell receptor beta chain is drawn from a study of human CD8 memory T cell subsets. Points from the study as a whole: When diversity was estimated with Chao1, stem-like memory T cells appeared more diverse than precursor exhausted T cells.

Construction of TCR beta libraries was accomplished by means of UMI-labeled 5' RACE. TCRdb reprocessed the 5' RACE reads; each CDR3 protein has one entry and no DNA is given. Recorded for this sample: 9,500 to 13,000 distinct CDR3 sequences. Classification as TPEX applied to CCR7+ PD-1+ TIGIT+ early memory CD8+ T cells bearing exhausted-like traits. This CDR3 spans 20 amino acids. Germline V gene lookup returns CDR1 ENHRY and CDR2 SYGVKD. A word on this clonotype: Antigen specificity is unknown.

The sample taken for sequencing was CD8+ T cells from PBMCs. V usage is TRBV10-3 and J usage is TRBJ2-3; there is no DNA to check the TCRdb D call of TRBD1. This TCR derives from a human donor in good health. CDR3 sequence: CAISEPTKPGRRSGTDTQYF.